These 22 T cell receptor beta chains came from one sample sequenced in a study of T cells in Graves' hyperthyroidism and ophthalmopathy. The source material, RNA transcripts, was used to amplify TCR beta CDR3 regions. First-round RT-PCR of the TCR CDR3 relied on the HTBI primer set. TCRdb used MiXCR to reprocess the multiplex PCR reads, holding one entry per CDR3 protein. The sample carries around 560,000 distinct CDR3 sequences, over 15% recorded once. The sequencing input was blood. These receptors all stem from a woman aged 18-35 years with Graves' hyperthyroidism.

The chain recombines TRBV20-1 with TRBJ2-1; weak D call: TRBD1 (5 bases). The germline V gene has CDR1 DFQATT and CDR2 SNEGSKA (reference sequence). V lost 6 bases, J lost 3 bases, and 15 bases lay in between. CDR3 length: 14 amino acids. CDR3 loop: CSATKTVNYNEQFF. Here the CDR3 DNA reads TGCAGTGCAACAAAGACAGTGAACTACAATGAGCAGTTCTTC.

Many counts were recorded for this clonotype. The chain recombines TRBV11-1 with TRBJ2-2; D may correspond to TRBD1 or TRBD2 (5 bases each). Germline assignment: CDR1 SGHAT and CDR2 FQDESV (reference sequence). V lost 5 bases and J lost 4, with 14 bases in between. The CDR3 extends over 15 amino acids. The CDR3 loop reads CASSLRDRITGELFF. The CDR3 DNA reads TGTGCCAGCAGCCTAAGGGACCGAATCACCGGGGAGCTGTTTTTT.

In its sample, this clonotype was seen a few times. V is TRBV20-1 and J is TRBJ2-3; 11 bases agree with TRBD2. The CDR3 consists of 15 residues. Looked up from germline, CDR1 is DFQATT and CDR2 is SNEGSKA (reference sequence). The V gene end was trimmed by 6 bases and the J gene end by 4 bases; junction bases not matched to a gene: 9. CDR3 in amino acids: CSATQTSGISDTQYF. In nucleotides, the CDR3 is TGCAGTGCGACCCAGACTAGCGGGATATCAGATACGCAGTATTTT.

This clonotype was seen at least ten times. The chain couples TRBV5-1 to TRBJ2-7; perhaps TRBD1 as D (6 bases). Germline values: CDR1 SGHRS, CDR2 YFSETQ. The length of the CDR3 is 15 residues. Between the trimmed V and J ends, which lost 0 bases and 3 bases, there was a span of 13 bases. In nucleotides, the CDR3 is TGCGCCAGCAGCTTGGCGGCAGGGGCGTTCTACGAGCAGTACTTC. The encoded protein is CASSLAAGAFYEQYF.

This clonotype was counted at least ten times. This chain links TRBV30 with TRBJ1-2; D is unresolved. CDR3 size: 11 residues. V was trimmed by 0 bases and J by 4 bases, leaving 3 bases between them. Germline lookup yields CDR1 GTSNPN and CDR2 SVGIG (reference sequence). In DNA form, the CDR3 reads TGTGCCTGGAGTGTGGGCTATGGCTACACCTTC. Amino acids: CAWSVGYGYTF.

This clonotype has more than one count but fewer than ten. The chain couples TRBV19 to TRBJ1-6; D might be TRBD1 (5 bases). The CDR3 loop spans 12 amino acids. CDR1 is LNHDA, CDR2 SQIVND, per germline (reference sequence). V shed 6 bases and J shed 8 bases, with 8 bases lying between them. This CDR3 reads CASRQADSPLHF. CDR3 bases: TGTGCCAGTAGACAGGCCGATTCACCCCTCCACTTT.

This sequence joins TRBV6-2 or TRBV6-3 and TRBJ2-1; D possibly corresponds to TRBD2 (5 bases). There are 17 residues in the CDR3. The ends were cut back, 5 bases at V and 1 base at J, with 18 bases in the middle. CDR1 is MNHEY and CDR2 is SVGEGT in the germline V gene. CDR3 sequence reads: CASSPEGPLPSYNEQFF. The CDR3 DNA reads as TGTGCCAGCAGTCCCGAGGGTCCGCTACCATCCTACAATGAGCAGTTCTTC.

In this sample, this clonotype turned up many times. This chain links TRBV20-1 with TRBJ2-1, with 9 bases aligning to TRBD2. J was trimmed by 4 bases and V by 3 bases; bases with no gene match: 7. CDR1 DFQATT and CDR2 SNEGSKA come from the germline V gene (reference sequence). The CDR3 has 15 amino acids. As DNA, the CDR3 is TGCAGTGCTAGTCAATTTGCGGGGGGGTACAATGAGCAGTTCTTC. Translated: CSASQFAGGYNEQFF.

This clonotype appeared once. The chain combines TRBV5-5 with TRBJ2-3; D might be TRBD1 or TRBD2, each matching 6 bases. The CDR3 has 16 amino acids. Between the trimmed V and J ends, which lost 1 base and 4 bases, there was a span of 16 bases. The germline V gene encodes CDR1 SGHKS and CDR2 YYEKEE (reference sequence). Written as DNA, the CDR3 is TGTGCCAGCAGCTTGAGTGTGGTGGAGGGGGCAGATACGCAGTATTTT. It translates to CASSLSVVEGADTQYF.

CDR3 DNA sequence: TGCGCCAGCAGCTTGGGAGTAGCGGGAGCAGATACGCAGTATTTT. Residues: CASSLGVAGADTQYF. V gene TRBV5-1 combines with J gene TRBJ2-3; the match to TRBD2 covers 9 bases. Per germline, CDR1 SGHRS and CDR2 YFSETQ. CDR3 length: 15 residues. V lost 0 bases and J lost 4; bases outside the gene matches: 3.

This clonotype was detected a few times. CDR3 bases: TGCGCCAGCAGCCAAGATCGCCCTAGCGGGGGGCTCTACGAGCAGTACTTC. It translates to CASSQDRPSGGLYEQYF. The chain links TRBV4-1 to TRBJ2-7, with 11 bases identical to TRBD2. V shed 0 bases and J 3 bases; nucleotides not matched to a gene: 7. The CDR3 loop spans 17 amino acids. Germline-derived CDR1 and CDR2 are MGHRA and YSYEKL.

This clonotype has ten or more counts. The CDR3 DNA sequence: TGTGCCAGCAGTCTCTACAGGAATAATGAAAAACTGTTTTTT. Its protein is CASSLYRNNEKLFF. The chain is built from TRBV6-1 and TRBJ1-4, with D possibly matching TRBD1 (5 bases). The germline gives CDR1 MNHNS, CDR2 SASEGT. This CDR3 is built from 14 residues. V was trimmed by 5 bases and J by 4 bases, leaving 11 bases between them.

The chain employs TRBV11-2 and TRBJ2-2; the D gene is possibly TRBD2 (6 bases). This CDR3 contains 15 residues. V dropped 0 bases and J dropped 8 bases, with 13 bases sitting between them. Germline V gives CDR1 SGHAT, CDR2 FQNNGV. The CDR3 is CASSLETGLPGELFF. For the CDR3, the DNA is TGTGCCAGCAGCTTAGAAACGGGACTCCCGGGGGAGCTGTTTTTT.

The chain couples TRBV11-2 to TRBJ2-5; possibly TRBD1 for D (5 bases). Trimming left V 3 bases short and J 3 bases short, with 11 bases between. Per germline, CDR1 SGHAT and CDR2 FQNNGV. The CDR3 sequence is 14 residues long. CDR3 sequence: CASSLAQTEETQYF. CDR3 DNA sequence: TGTGCCAGCAGCTTGGCCCAGACAGAAGAGACCCAGTACTTC.

V gene TRBV18 combines with J gene TRBJ2-7; 12 positions match TRBD2. Per the germline V gene, CDR1 is KGHSH and CDR2 is LQKENI. V dropped 3 bases and J dropped 3; count of bases not matched to a gene: 6. The CDR3 contains 16 residues. The CDR3 DNA reads TGTGCCAGCTCACCTTCTCGACTAGCGGGAGTCTACGAGCAGTACTTC. Translated: CASSPSRLAGVYEQYF.

This clonotype has at least ten counts. The chain carries TRBV11-2 and TRBJ1-1; no clear D gene. The CDR3 length is 12 residues. V was pared by 3 bases and J by 8 bases, with 10 bases between. Germline V gives CDR1 SGHAT, CDR2 FQNNGV. DNA for the CDR3: TGTGCCAGCAGCTTGGGGAGGTTCGAAGCTTTCTTT. Amino acids: CASSLGRFEAFF.

The rearrangement links TRBV7-2 to TRBJ1-2, with 10 bases lining up with TRBD1. From germline, CDR1 is SGHTA and CDR2 FQGNSA. The CDR3 sequence is 15 residues long. The V gene end was trimmed by 4 bases and the J gene end by 8 bases; junction bases not matched to a gene: 10. The CDR3 loop is CASSSIRDRGRGYTF. As DNA, the CDR3 is TGTGCCAGCAGCTCCATCCGGGACAGGGGACGAGGCTACACCTTC.

The chain is built from TRBV7-2 and TRBJ2-5; TRBD2 matches 8 bases. Germline CDR1 and CDR2: SGHTA and FQGNSA. Trimming removed 3 bases from V and 5 bases from J; junction bases left unmatched: 8. The CDR3 extends over 15 amino acids. The CDR3 DNA reads as TGTGCCAGCAGCTTCAAGCGGGCGGGGGGCGAGACCCAGTACTTC. Translated, it gives CASSFKRAGGETQYF.

J is TRBJ2-5 and V is TRBV18, with D uncertain. Germline V gene sequence: CDR1 KGHSH, CDR2 LQKENI. The length of the CDR3 is 15 residues. Trimming cost V 0 bases and J 5 bases, with 13 bases left between them. The CDR3 coding sequence is TGTGCCAGCTCACCACCCGTCTCCTTCGGGGAGACCCAGTACTTC. Amino acids: CASSPPVSFGETQYF.

The chain is built from TRBV25-1 and TRBJ1-2; D remains unclear. This CDR3 has 12 amino acids. The V gene lost 1 base and the J gene lost 9 bases, with 9 bases spanning the gap. Germline V gene sequence: CDR1 MGHDK, CDR2 SYGVNS. The CDR3 is CASSEFSMSYTF. In DNA, the CDR3 is TGTGCCAGCAGTGAATTCTCTATGAGCTACACCTTC.

This clonotype was counted ten times or more. V gene TRBV20-1 combines with J gene TRBJ1-5; 8 positions match TRBD1. The CDR3 runs 17 residues. Per the germline V gene, CDR1 is DFQATT and CDR2 is SNEGSKA (reference sequence). V dropped 0 bases and J dropped 0; count of bases not matched to a gene: 7. The CDR3 loop reads CSARESGTGYSNQPQHF. The DNA of the CDR3 is TGCAGTGCTAGAGAGAGTGGGACAGGATATAGCAATCAGCCCCAGCATTTT.

V and J are TRBV5-5 and TRBJ2-1, with no clear D. Germline CDR1 is SGHKS and CDR2 is YYEKEE (reference sequence). V lost 4 bases and J lost 13, with 12 bases in between. The CDR3 consists of 11 residues. This CDR3 reads CASSPAAKQFF. The CDR3 nucleotides are TGTGCCAGCAGCCCGGCGGCTAAACAGTTCTTC.